This T cell receptor beta chain is from a study of T-cell memory formation after mild COVID-19. Study conclusions and caveats: Researchers found some responding clones in pre-infection memory, a sign that cross-reactive memory joined. Contracting CD8+ clones were enriched in EMRA, CD4+ mainly in CM and EM.

V was pared by 6 bases and J by 3 bases, with 17 bases between. The CDR3 runs 15 residues. CDR1 is MDHEN and CDR2 is SYDVKM in the germline V gene. cDNA libraries for TCR alpha and TCR beta, carrying sample barcodes and UMIs, came from 5'RACE with constant-segment primers. TCRdb called the 5' RACE reads again in MiXCR, with one record for every CDR3 protein. The sample has under 250,000 distinct CDR3 sequences, 10% to 13% seen once; the top ten hold just over 3%. On this clonotype: Its cognate antigen is unknown.

The genes are TRBV28 and TRBJ1-1; a weak D match, TRBD1 (5 bases). Sequenced: PBMCs or a T cell subset sorted from them (not recorded which). This clonotype was obtained from a man aged 18-30 years who had mild COVID-19 (a few samples of this study predate the infection). Cell type and time point are not known. In DNA form, the CDR3 reads TGTGCCAGCAGAAACGGGGGAGGAGGAGACACTGAAGCTTTCTTT. Its translation: CASRNGGGGDTEAFF.